This TCR beta chain derives from a study of Ad26.COV2.S vaccination and SARS-CoV-2 variants. Study context: Ad26.COV2.S was injected intramuscularly once or twice, 56 days apart.

The treatment here: roughly 20 received Ad26.COV2.S at low or high dose, single or two shots; five or six received placebo; per-sample allocation not given. The investigators took samples on day 63 after the first vaccine or placebo injection. Some clones are missing from TCRdb's copy, which holds only in-frame ones; the method was immunoSEQ multiplex PCR. The sample yields about 400,000 clones, around nine tenths seen once. The V end lost 3 bases, the J end lost 5 bases, and 4 bases lay between the germline ends. Per the germline V gene, CDR1 is WSHSY and CDR2 is SAAADI. This CDR3 has 11 amino acids.

V usage is TRBV10-2 and J usage is TRBJ1-1; D call uncertain. This receptor was taken from a person aged 18-60 years who received the Ad26.COV2.S COVID-19 vaccine or a placebo. This specimen was peripheral blood, taken in a trial of Ad26.COV2.S vaccine versus placebo. In nucleotides, the CDR3 is TGCGCCAGCAGTGAAGTGACTGAAGCTTTCTTT. Translation: CASSEVTEAFF.